This is a list of T cell receptor beta chains from one sample in a study of blood T cell repertoires in COVID-19. Sequencing used immunoSEQ multiplex PCR; TCRdb keeps in-frame clones, though not all of them. The sample has under 150,000 clones, 55% to 75% seen once. The sample consisted of peripheral blood. Source of these receptors: a woman aged 70-85 years with acute or convalescent COVID-19. Both conserved end residues are part of each CDR3. D genes are given only for firm matches. Part of the rows lack a size; the others show once, few, many or a class for expanded clones.

abundance,j_gene,v_gene,d_gene,CDR3nt,CDR3aa
-,TRBJ1-2,TRBV15,-,TGTGCCACCAGCAGAGTAGGACTCTACACCTTC,CATSRVGLYTF
-,TRBJ2-1,TRBV6-6,TRBD2,TGTGCCAGCAGTTACTCTAGCGGGCATTACAATGAGCAGTTCTTC,CASSYSSGHYNEQFF
-,TRBJ2-5,TRBV30,TRBD2,TGTGCCTGGAACGGACTAGCGGGAGAAGAGACCCAGTACTTC,CAWNGLAGEETQYF
-,TRBJ1-4,TRBV19,-,TGTGCCAGTAGTAGATCGACAGGAAGCGAAAAACTGTTTTTT,CASSRSTGSEKLFF
-,TRBJ1-6,TRBV11-2,TRBD1,TGTGCCAGCAGCCCGGGACAGCTTAATTCACCCCTCCACTTT,CASSPGQLNSPLHF
few,TRBJ2-7,TRBV6-6,TRBD2,TGTGCCAGCAGCCTCCAGGGTGTAGCGGGGGGGCCTTTGAACTTC,CASSLQGVAGGPLNF
few,TRBJ2-7,TRBV7-9,TRBD1,TGTGCCAGCAGCAAAACAGGGGCGAACGAGCAGTACTTC,CASSKTGANEQYF
-,TRBJ2-3,TRBV5-1,TRBD2,TGCGCCAGCAGCTTGGGCGGGAGAGTTGATACGCAGTATTTT,CASSLGGRVDTQYF
-,TRBJ2-3,TRBV4-1,TRBD1,TGCGCCAGCAGCCAGGACCCACAGGGGGCGCAGACAGATACGCAGTATTTT,CASSQDPQGAQTDTQYF
-,TRBJ1-2,TRBV6-9,-,TGTGCCAGCAGTTATACCGGGGGGGAGGATGGCTACACCTTC,CASSYTGGEDGYTF
-,TRBJ1-5,TRBV3-1/TRBV3-2,-,TGTGCCAGCTCGCAGAATCCCAATCAGCCCCAGCATTTT,CASSQNPNQPQHF
-,TRBJ2-7,TRBV5-1,TRBD1,TGCGCCAGCACCCCTGGGGGTGGGACAGGGTCGACCTACGAGCAGTACTTC,CASTPGGGTGSTYEQYF
once,TRBJ2-1,TRBV7-9,TRBD1,TGTGCCAGCAGCGCATGGACAGGGGGCGCATACAATGAGCAGTTCTTC,CASSAWTGGAYNEQFF
once,TRBJ1-1,TRBV28,-,TGTGCCAGCAGTTTATCGGGGTTGGGTGGCACTGAAGCTTTCTTT,CASSLSGLGGTEAFF
-,TRBJ2-2,TRBV6-2/TRBV6-3,TRBD2,TGTGCCAGCAGTCCGGGACTATTGAACACCGGGGAGCTGTTTTTT,CASSPGLLNTGELFF
few,TRBJ1-3,TRBV19,TRBD1,TGTGCCAGTAGTGCCGAGGGGGCTGGAGGAAACACCATATATTTT,CASSAEGAGGNTIYF
many,TRBJ1-2,TRBV6-5,TRBD1,TGTGCCAGCAGTTACTCTCGGACAGGGCCTGGCTACACCTTC,CASSYSRTGPGYTF
-,TRBJ1-2,TRBV3-1/TRBV3-2,-,TGTGCCAGCAGCCGCGACGGCAGGGTACGTGGCTACACCTTC,CASSRDGRVRGYTF
-,TRBJ1-1,TRBV13,-,TGTGCCAGCCACCCGAAGAAGTCCGGGAACACTGAAGCTTTCTTT,CASHPKKSGNTEAFF
-,TRBJ1-1,TRBV21-1,-,TGTGCCAGCACCCAAGTAAAACAGGAGACAGCTGAAGCTTTCTTT,CASTQVKQETAEAFF
-,TRBJ2-1,TRBV9,TRBD2,TGTGCCAGCAGCCCAAGTAGCGGGAGCAGCAATGAGCAGTTCTTC,CASSPSSGSSNEQFF
-,TRBJ2-1,TRBV4-1,TRBD2,TGCGCCAGCAGCTTAGCGGGAAGTCGCAATGAGCAGTTCTTC,CASSLAGSRNEQFF
-,TRBJ2-3,TRBV5-1,-,TGCGCCAGCACATCGGGCAGGGTTAGCACAGATACGCAGTATTTT,CASTSGRVSTDTQYF
-,TRBJ2-1,TRBV5-4,TRBD1,TGTGCCAGCAGCCCGACAGGGGATACCTACAATGAGCAGTTCTTC,CASSPTGDTYNEQFF
few,TRBJ2-7,TRBV25-1,-,TGTGCCAGCAGCGAAGCTCAAGGGGCTCGTACCTACGAGCAGTACTTC,CASSEAQGARTYEQYF
-,TRBJ1-2,TRBV6-5,-,TGTGCCAGCAGCCCCCCCGGCGGGAGGGCGTATGGCTACACCTTC,CASSPPGGRAYGYTF
-,TRBJ2-3,TRBV15,-,TGTGCCACCAGCAGAGCACAGGGATCGCAGTATTTT,CATSRAQGSQYF
-,TRBJ2-7,TRBV7-9,-,TGTGCCAGCAGCCAGAACAGTGACGAGCAGTACTTC,CASSQNSDEQYF
-,TRBJ2-7,TRBV11-2,-,TGTGCCAGCAGCTTAGCTGGTTCAGGGACCTACGAGCAGTACTTC,CASSLAGSGTYEQYF
-,TRBJ2-5,TRBV29-1,TRBD2,TGCAGCGTTGCGAGGGTAGCGGGGGGTAAAGAGACCCAGTACTTC,CSVARVAGGKETQYF
few,TRBJ2-7,TRBV18,TRBD2,TGTGCCAGCTCCCCCCGAGGGGAGGGTCAATCCAACGAGCAGTACTTC,CASSPRGEGQSNEQYF
once,TRBJ1-1,TRBV10-3,TRBD1,TGTGCCATCGGACAGGGGTTGGTTGCTTTCTTT,CAIGQGLVAFF
few,TRBJ2-4,TRBV2,-,TGTGCCAGCAGTGTGGGACTCGGCAAAAACATTCAGTACTTC,CASSVGLGKNIQYF